Presented here are 15 T cell receptor beta chains from one specimen sequenced in a study of CD8+CD57+ T cells in acquired aplastic anemia. Sequenced patients had shown CD8+CD57+ cell expansion by flow cytometry. Genomic DNA constituted the template upon which TCR beta VDJ and CDR3 profiling was performed. From the reads, TCRdb called clonotypes with MiXCR, one entry per CDR3 protein. The sample has hundreds of thousands of distinct CDR3 sequences, over 25% seen once. Sequencing input: sorted CD4+, CD8+, or CD8+CD57+ T cells (not recorded which) from PBMCs. The receptors were gathered from a human donor with aplastic anemia.

V usage is TRBV12-3 or TRBV12-4 and J usage is TRBJ2-7, with 10 bases matching TRBD2. Germline trimming cut 3 bases from V and 9 bases from J; bases unmatched to any gene: 11. There are 15 residues in the CDR3. This CDR3 reads CASSLIAGGLSGQYF. The CDR3 bases are TGTGCCAGCAGTTTGATAGCGGGGGGCCTTAGTGGGCAGTACTTC.

Notes on this clonotype: No conserved phenylalanine or tryptophan ends this CDR3, so it is likely a read error. It is unclear where the CDR3 begins or ends on the DNA, so no DNA is shown, and the CDR3 is as TCRdb lists it. V is TRBV24-1 and J is TRBJ1-1. Germline V gene sequence: CDR1 KGHDR, CDR2 SFDVKD. The CDR3 is 8 amino acids long, termini counted. The CDR3 sequence: CATSEPIT.

The chain combines TRBV20-1 with TRBJ2-7; D is perhaps TRBD1 (5 bases). In germline, CDR1 is DFQATT, CDR2 SNEGSKA (reference sequence). V lost 5 bases and J lost 2, with 16 bases in between. The CDR3 is 14 amino acids. The chain's CDR3 is CSADTGELTYEQYF. CDR3 coding DNA: TGCAGTGCTGATACAGGCGAACTTACCTACGAGCAGTACTTC.

This clonotype was seen more than once but under ten times. The V gene is TRBV2, the J gene TRBJ1-2; weak D call: TRBD1 (6 bases). Germline lookup yields CDR1 SNHLY and CDR2 FYNNEI. CDR3 length: 13 amino acids. V gave up 8 bases and J gave up 1 base, with 11 bases separating them. For the CDR3, the DNA is TGTGCCAGCTACCGGACAGATAACTATGGCTACACCTTC. Translated: CASYRTDNYGYTF.

This clonotype was counted ten times or more. This chain links TRBV7-2 with TRBJ1-2, with 12 nucleotides matching TRBD1. Germline trimming cut 6 bases from V and 4 bases from J; bases unmatched to any gene: 3. Looked up from germline, CDR1 is SGHTA and CDR2 is FQGNSA. This CDR3 is built from 14 residues. The CDR3 DNA is TGTGCCAGCAGTTGGGACAGGGGGCCCTATGGCTACACCTTC. Protein sequence: CASSWDRGPYGYTF. The variable domain in full, completed from reference TRBV7-2 and TRBJ1-2, reads GAGVSQSPSNKVTEKGKDVELRCDPISGHTALYWYRQSLGQGLEFLIYFQGNSAPDKSGLPSDRFSAERTGGSVSTLTIQRTQQEDSAVYLCASSWDRGPYGYTFGSGTRLTVV.

This clonotype was seen just once. The chain joins TRBV24-1 to TRBJ1-6, with a tentative D call TRBD1 (6 bases). This CDR3 spans 14 amino acids. Trimming shortened V by 4 bases and J by 7 bases, and 10 bases separated the two germline ends. Germline-derived CDR1 and CDR2 are KGHDR and SFDVKD. CDR3 region: CATSDRGGNSPLHF. DNA of the CDR3: TGTGCCACCAGTGACAGGGGAGGCAATTCACCCCTCCACTTT.

The rearrangement links TRBV29-1 to TRBJ1-2; a weak D match, TRBD1 (5 bases). Trimming stripped 2 bases from V and 7 bases from J, with 11 bases between. The CDR3 spans 12 residues. The V gene's germline CDR1 is SQVTM and CDR2 ANQGSEA. As DNA, the CDR3 is TGCAGCGTTGAAATGTTGGGGCCTGGCTACACCTTC. Its translation is CSVEMLGPGYTF. The complete variable domain, with remaining parts taken from reference TRBV29-1 and TRBJ1-2, reads SAVISQKPSRDICQRGTSLTIQCQVDSQVTMMFWYRQQPGQSLTLIATANQGSEATYESGFVIDKFPISRPNLTFSTLTVSNMSPEDSSIYLCSVEMLGPGYTFGSGTRLTVV.

This clonotype was picked up many times. CDR3 loop: CSARDEGASYGYTF. CDR3 coding DNA: TGCAGTGCTAGAGATGAGGGGGCCTCCTATGGCTACACCTTC. The rearrangement uses TRBV20-1 and TRBJ1-2; 7 bases map to TRBD1. J lost 4 bases, V lost 0 bases, and 5 bases had no gene match. Germline V gene sequence: CDR1 DFQATT, CDR2 SNEGSKA (reference sequence). CDR3 size: 14 residues.

The chain uses TRBV2 and TRBJ2-7; 9 bases line up with TRBD1. The CDR3 spans 16 residues. CDR1 is SNHLY, CDR2 FYNNEI, per germline. The trim removed 3 bases at V and 2 bases at J, leaving 8 bases unmatched. The DNA of the CDR3 is TGTGCCAGCAGTGAGACCGGGACAGGGCGACCCTACGAGCAGTACTTC. Amino acid sequence: CASSETGTGRPYEQYF.

This clonotype came up many times. The chain joins TRBV25-1 to TRBJ2-7; the match to TRBD1 covers 12 bases. Per the germline V gene, CDR1 is MGHDK and CDR2 is SYGVNS. The CDR3 is made up of 16 amino acids. V shed 1 base, J shed 7 bases, and the junction held 8 bases outside the gene matches. The CDR3 nucleotides are TGTGCCAGCAGTGAATTTGGGGGACAGGGGGCGCGGGAGCAGTACTTC. Residues: CASSEFGGQGAREQYF.

The V call is TRBV14, the J call TRBJ2-3; no clear D. The length of the CDR3 is 16 residues. V lost 0 bases to trimming and J lost 2 bases, with 12 bases between them. Germline CDR1 reads SGHDN; CDR2 reads FVKESK. CDR3: CASSQDSGLVTDTQYF. CDR3 bases: TGTGCCAGCAGCCAAGACTCCGGGTTGGTCACAGATACGCAGTATTTT.

This clonotype was counted a single time. The rearrangement uses TRBV11-1 and TRBJ2-1, with 9 positions matching TRBD1. CDR1 is SGHAT and CDR2 is FQDESV in the germline V gene (reference sequence). V trimming: 1 base; J trimming: 7 bases; junction bases outside the gene matches: 11. The CDR3 loop spans 17 amino acids. CDR3 residues: CASSLGKPGQGINEQFF. The DNA of the CDR3 is TGTGCCAGCAGCTTAGGAAAGCCCGGACAGGGGATTAATGAGCAGTTCTTC.

This clonotype was detected many times. The V gene is TRBV10-3, the J gene TRBJ1-6, with a tentative D call TRBD1 (6 bases). The CDR3 is 13 residues long. The ends were cut back, 4 bases at V and 7 bases at J, with 8 bases in the middle. Germline V gene sequence: CDR1 ENHRY, CDR2 SYGVKD. The CDR3: CAISGGPNSPLHF. DNA of the CDR3: TGTGCCATCAGTGGGGGGCCAAATTCACCCCTCCACTTT.

The chain combines TRBV5-1 with TRBJ2-3, with TRBD2 identical over 9 bases. V gave up 4 bases and J gave up 3 bases; unmatched junction bases: 6. From germline, CDR1 is SGHRS and CDR2 YFSETQ. CDR3 size: 15 residues. CDR3 residues: CASSQKTSGTDTQYF. CDR3 DNA sequence: TGCGCCAGCAGCCAGAAGACTAGCGGAACAGATACGCAGTATTTT. Full variable domain (outside the CDR3, taken from reference TRBV5-1 and TRBJ2-3): KAGVTQTPRYLIKTRGQQVTLSCSPISGHRSVSWYQQTPGQGLQFLFEYFSETQRNKGNFPGRFSGRQFSNSRSEMNVSTLELGDSALYLCASSQKTSGTDTQYFGPGTRLTVL.

This clonotype has ten or more counts. This rearrangement joins TRBV24-1 to TRBJ2-1; possibly TRBD1 or TRBD2 for D (5 bases each). This CDR3 has 14 amino acids. Germline lookup yields CDR1 KGHDR and CDR2 SFDVKD. V lost 3 bases and J lost 13, with 18 bases in between. The CDR3 region is CATSDPLARDDQFF. The CDR3 DNA follows: TGTGCCACCAGTGATCCCTTGGCCCGGGACGATCAGTTCTTC.